This TCR beta chain was documented in a study of Ad26.COV2.S vaccination and SARS-CoV-2 variants. Study-wide background: Once, or twice with 56 days between doses, Ad26.COV2.S was given intramuscularly.

As for this clone: Its specificity is not known.

Study observations and caveats: Vaccinees displayed broader spike-specific TCR repertoires than placebo recipients.

TCRdb keeps only in-frame clones here, not all; method: immunoSEQ multiplex PCR. The repertoire has around 450,000 clones, nearly 90% of them found once; the top ten carry 2% to 3%. Germline CDR1 is MNHEY and CDR2 is SVGEGT. This CDR3 region has 13 residues. Trimming removed 4 bases from V and 2 bases from J, with 5 bases in between. Treatment defined: roughly 19 received Ad26.COV2.S at low or high dose, single or two shots; 5 received placebo; per-sample allocation not given. The investigators took samples on day 63 after the first vaccine or placebo injection. This material consisted of peripheral blood, taken in a trial of Ad26.COV2.S vaccine versus placebo. The TCR sequence derives from a person between 18 and 59 years old who received the Ad26.COV2.S COVID-19 vaccine or a placebo. The chain links TRBV6-2 or TRBV6-3 to TRBJ2-2; the D is unclear. In nucleotides, the CDR3 is TGTGCCAGCAGTTCGCTCAACACCGGGGAGCTGTTTTTT. This encodes CASSSLNTGELFF.